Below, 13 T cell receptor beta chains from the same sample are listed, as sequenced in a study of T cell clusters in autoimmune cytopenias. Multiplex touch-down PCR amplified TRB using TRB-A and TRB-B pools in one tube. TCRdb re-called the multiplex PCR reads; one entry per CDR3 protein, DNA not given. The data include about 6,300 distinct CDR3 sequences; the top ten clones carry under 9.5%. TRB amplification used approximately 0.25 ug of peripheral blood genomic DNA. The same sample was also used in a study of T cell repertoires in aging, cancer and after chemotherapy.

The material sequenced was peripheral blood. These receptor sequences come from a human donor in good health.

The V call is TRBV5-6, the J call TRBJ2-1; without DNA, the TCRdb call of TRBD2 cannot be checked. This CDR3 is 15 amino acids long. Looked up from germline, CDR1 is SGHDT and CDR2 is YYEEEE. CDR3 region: CASSLELVSGNEQFF.

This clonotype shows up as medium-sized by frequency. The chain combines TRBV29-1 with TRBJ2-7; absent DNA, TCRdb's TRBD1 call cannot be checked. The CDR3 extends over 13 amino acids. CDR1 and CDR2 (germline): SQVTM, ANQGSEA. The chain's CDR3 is CSVRTGFTYEQYF.

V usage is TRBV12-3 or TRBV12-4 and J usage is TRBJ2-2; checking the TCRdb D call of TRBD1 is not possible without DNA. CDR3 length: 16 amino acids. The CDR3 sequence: CASSLGWGAGTGELFF.

The chain's CDR3 is CASTPEGAGAWSEKLFF. The chain combines TRBV19 with TRBJ1-4; the D call from TCRdb, TRBD1, cannot be confirmed without DNA. CDR1 and CDR2 from the germline V gene are LNHDA and SQIVND (reference sequence). The CDR3 loop spans 17 amino acids.

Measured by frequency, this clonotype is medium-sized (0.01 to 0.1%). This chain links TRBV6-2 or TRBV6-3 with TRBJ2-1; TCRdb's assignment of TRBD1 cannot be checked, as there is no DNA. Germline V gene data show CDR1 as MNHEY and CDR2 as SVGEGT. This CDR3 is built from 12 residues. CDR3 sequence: CASSTGIYEQFF.

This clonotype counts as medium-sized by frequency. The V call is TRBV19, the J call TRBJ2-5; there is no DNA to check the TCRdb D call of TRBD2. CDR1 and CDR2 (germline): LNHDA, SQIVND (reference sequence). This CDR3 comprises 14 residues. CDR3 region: CASSIAGGRKTQYF. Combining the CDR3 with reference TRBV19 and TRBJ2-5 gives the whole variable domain DGGITQSPKYLFRKEGQNVTLSCEQNLNHDAMYWYRQDPGQGLRLIYYSQIVNDFQKGDIAEGYSVSREKKESFPLTVTSAQKNPTAFYLCASSIAGGRKTQYFGPGTRLLVL.

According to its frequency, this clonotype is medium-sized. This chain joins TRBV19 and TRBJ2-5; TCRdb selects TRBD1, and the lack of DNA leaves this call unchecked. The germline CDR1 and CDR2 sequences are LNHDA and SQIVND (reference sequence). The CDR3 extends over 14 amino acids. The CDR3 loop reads CASSLAQGQETQYF.

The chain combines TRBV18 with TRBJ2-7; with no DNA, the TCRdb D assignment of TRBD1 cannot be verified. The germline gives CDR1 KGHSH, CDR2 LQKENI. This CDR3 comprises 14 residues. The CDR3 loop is CASSPRTDSYEQYF.

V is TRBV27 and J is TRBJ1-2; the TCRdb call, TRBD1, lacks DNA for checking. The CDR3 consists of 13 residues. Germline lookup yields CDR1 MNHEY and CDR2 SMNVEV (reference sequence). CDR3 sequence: CASSQQGGGGYTF.

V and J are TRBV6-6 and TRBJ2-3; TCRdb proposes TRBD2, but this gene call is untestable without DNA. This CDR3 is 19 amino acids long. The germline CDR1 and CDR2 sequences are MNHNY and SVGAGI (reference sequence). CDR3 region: CASSPYRVPGTRVTDTQYF.

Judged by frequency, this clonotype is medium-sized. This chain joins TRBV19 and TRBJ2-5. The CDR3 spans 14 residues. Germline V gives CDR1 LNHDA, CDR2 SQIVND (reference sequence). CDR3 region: CASSIGPSQETQYF.

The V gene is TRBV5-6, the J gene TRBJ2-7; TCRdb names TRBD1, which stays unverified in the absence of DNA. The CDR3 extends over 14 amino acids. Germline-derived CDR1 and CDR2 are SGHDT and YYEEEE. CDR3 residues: CASSSWTAPKEQYF. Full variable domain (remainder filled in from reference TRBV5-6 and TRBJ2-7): DAGVTQSPTHLIKTRGQQVTLRCSPKSGHDTVSWYQQALGQGPQFIFQYYEEEERQRGNFPDRFSGHQFPNYSSELNVNALLLGDSALYLCASSSWTAPKEQYFGPGTRLTVT.

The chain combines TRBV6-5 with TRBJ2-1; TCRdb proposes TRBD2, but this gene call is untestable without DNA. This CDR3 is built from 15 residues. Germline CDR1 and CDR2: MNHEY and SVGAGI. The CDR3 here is CASIPSASSYNEQFF.